These T cell receptor beta chains were read from a single sample in a study of Tregs in tolerant kidney transplant recipients. TCRdb keeps only in-frame clones here, not all; method: immunoSEQ multiplex PCR. The data show about 78,000 clones, 80% to 95% seen once. This sample comprised Tregs from blood, obtained before the transplant. The receptors stem from a human donor who received a combined kidney and bone marrow transplant. The CDR3 runs from the conserved cysteine through the conserved F or W. Each record gives: J gene, V gene, CDR3 protein.

j_call: TRBJ2-2; v_call: TRBV7-8; cdr3_aa: CASSFYLGGGNTGELFF
j_call: TRBJ2-6; v_call: TRBV5-4; cdr3_aa: CASSLGPGANVLTF
j_call: TRBJ2-1; v_call: TRBV2; cdr3_aa: CASFLARQFF
j_call: TRBJ1-1; v_call: TRBV10-3; cdr3_aa: CAISGGKLNTEAFF
j_call: TRBJ2-3; v_call: TRBV9; cdr3_aa: CASSRDPLLGHTDTQYF
j_call: TRBJ1-2; v_call: TRBV5-4; cdr3_aa: CASSLDGLYGYTF
j_call: TRBJ1-6; v_call: TRBV27; cdr3_aa: CASSPPGAPLHF
j_call: TRBJ2-1; v_call: TRBV6-6; cdr3_aa: CATQTREEQFF
j_call: TRBJ1-5; v_call: TRBV19; cdr3_aa: CATRDRDFGIRDQPQHF
j_call: TRBJ2-3; v_call: TRBV28; cdr3_aa: CASSPDRELGTQYF
j_call: TRBJ1-3; v_call: TRBV2; cdr3_aa: CASRGDGNTIYF
j_call: TRBJ1-5; v_call: TRBV28; cdr3_aa: CASTGTVFFFQPQHF
j_call: TRBJ2-1; v_call: TRBV7-9; cdr3_aa: CASSLAAEYNEQFF
j_call: TRBJ2-7; v_call: TRBV7-8; cdr3_aa: CASSLTMDSYEQYF
j_call: TRBJ2-7; v_call: TRBV6-5; cdr3_aa: CASRASGRSSYEQYF
j_call: TRBJ2-2; v_call: TRBV2; cdr3_aa: CASQRTLDAGELFF